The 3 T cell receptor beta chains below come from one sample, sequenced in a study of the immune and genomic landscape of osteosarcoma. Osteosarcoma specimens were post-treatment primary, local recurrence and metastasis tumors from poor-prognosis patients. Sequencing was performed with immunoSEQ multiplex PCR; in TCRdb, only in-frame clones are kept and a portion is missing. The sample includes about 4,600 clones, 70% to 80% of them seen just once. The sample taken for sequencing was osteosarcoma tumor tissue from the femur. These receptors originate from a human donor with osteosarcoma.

The CDR3 DNA sequence: TGTGCCAGCAGCAGCTCGGGACAGGACTACGAGCAGTACTTC. It is translated as CASSSSGQDYEQYF. This chain uses TRBV6-5 with TRBJ2-7; 8 nucleotides line up with TRBD1. Trimming at V came to 6 bases and at J to 3 bases, leaving 7 bases not matched to a gene. The germline V gene has CDR1 MNHEY and CDR2 SVGAGI. CDR3 length: 14 amino acids.

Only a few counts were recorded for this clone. As DNA, the CDR3 is TGTGCCAGTAGTATGCCGGGACTAGGCTCCTACGAGCAGTACTTC. It codes for CASSMPGLGSYEQYF. V and J are TRBV19 and TRBJ2-7, with 8 bases identical to TRBD2. This CDR3 is 15 amino acids long. The germline V gene encodes CDR1 LNHDA and CDR2 SQIVND (reference sequence). J lost 0 bases, V lost 3 bases, and 4 bases had no gene match.

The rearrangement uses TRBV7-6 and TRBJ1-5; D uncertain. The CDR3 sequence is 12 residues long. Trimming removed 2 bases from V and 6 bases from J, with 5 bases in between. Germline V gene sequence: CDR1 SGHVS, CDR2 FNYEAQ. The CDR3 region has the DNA TGTGCCAGCAGCTTAAAAGGTCAGCCCCAGCATTTT. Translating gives CASSLKGQPQHF.